This is a list of T cell receptor beta chains from one sample in a study of cytomegalovirus exposure and HLA in healthy donors. Sequenced by immunoSEQ multiplex PCR; TCRdb stores in-frame clones only, minus some. Of some 170,000 clones in the sample, roughly 80% are singletons; the top ten hold less than 4.5%. Sequenced input: PBMCs. All receptors come from a man younger than 40 in good health and CMV-seropositive. Each CDR3 is given with its conserved first and last residue. The order of the fields is V gene, J gene, clone size, D gene, CDR3 protein, CDR3 DNA. D genes are given only for firm matches. The listing skips clone size in some rows; elsewhere it reads once, few, many or a size class.

TRBV5-4	TRBJ2-5	few	TRBD2	CASSPRTSGGQETQYF	TGTGCCAGCAGCCCCCGGACTAGCGGGGGCCAAGAGACCCAGTACTTC
TRBV15	TRBJ2-2	NA	NA	CATSRGSTEHGGELFF	TGTGCCACCAGCAGAGGTTCGACAGAGCACGGCGGGGAGCTGTTTTTT
TRBV7-9	TRBJ1-5	NA	TRBD1	CASSGTAFNQPQHF	TGTGCCAGCTCCGGGACAGCCTTCAATCAGCCCCAGCATTTT
TRBV6-5	TRBJ1-3	few	NA	CASSWTFSSSGNTIYF	TGTGCCAGCAGTTGGACATTCAGTAGCTCTGGAAACACCATATATTTT
TRBV19	TRBJ1-1	once	TRBD1	CASRTSGTGGKAFF	TGTGCCAGTAGGACCTCCGGGACAGGGGGCAAAGCTTTCTTT
TRBV5-1	TRBJ2-2	NA	TRBD1	CASRTGVSGELFF	TGCGCCAGCAGGACAGGGGTGAGCGGGGAGCTGTTTTTT
TRBV5-1	TRBJ2-2	NA	TRBD1	CASGTVNTGELFF	TGCGCCAGCGGGACAGTTAACACCGGGGAGCTGTTTTTT
TRBV6-5	TRBJ2-1	NA	TRBD2	CASRGLAGDQFF	TGTGCCAGCAGGGGACTAGCGGGGGACCAGTTCTTC
TRBV19	TRBJ2-3	NA	NA	CARPGHRTDTQYF	TGTGCCAGGCCGGGACACCGCACAGATACGCAGTATTTT
TRBV5-1	TRBJ1-1	few	TRBD1	CASSLYQGDTEAFF	TGCGCCAGCAGCCTCTACCAGGGGGACACTGAAGCTTTCTTT
TRBV6-5	TRBJ2-7	NA	NA	CASSYSTGPYEQYF	TGTGCCAGCAGTTACTCGACAGGACCCTACGAGCAGTACTTC
TRBV25-1	TRBJ2-6	NA	NA	CASTGRGQFISGANVLTF	TGTGCCAGCACCGGACGCGGACAGTTTATCTCTGGGGCCAACGTCCTGACTTTC
TRBV5-8	TRBJ2-1	NA	TRBD1	CASSRRTGGYNEQFF	TGTGCCAGCAGCAGGAGGACAGGGGGATACAATGAGCAGTTCTTC
TRBV28	TRBJ2-3	NA	TRBD2	CASSPTSPGGQYF	TGTGCCAGCAGTCCCACGTCCCCGGGAGGGCAGTATTTT
TRBV9	TRBJ1-1	NA	NA	CASSAGGGTEAFF	TGTGCCAGCAGCGCCGGGGGGGGCACTGAAGCTTTCTTT
TRBV6-4	TRBJ2-3	NA	NA	CASSEGVQGDTQYF	TGTGCCAGCAGTGAGGGTGTTCAGGGAGATACGCAGTATTTT
TRBV5-1	TRBJ2-1	NA	TRBD2	CASSLDPSGGLNNEQFF	TGCGCCAGCAGCTTGGATCCTAGCGGGGGTCTGAACAATGAGCAGTTCTTC
TRBV12-1	TRBJ1-1	NA	NA	CASSFNGLLGGSTEAFF	TGTGCCAGCAGCTTTAACGGACTATTGGGGGGATCCACTGAAGCTTTCTTT
TRBV19	TRBJ2-5	NA	TRBD1	CASSLTGVQETQYF	TGTGCCAGTAGTCTGACAGGGGTCCAAGAGACCCAGTACTTC
TRBV30	TRBJ2-1	NA	TRBD2	CAWSPRSGGKDEQFF	TGTGCCTGGAGCCCCCGGAGCGGGGGAAAGGATGAGCAGTTCTTC
TRBV7-8	TRBJ2-7	NA	NA	CASSLAGKGYEQYF	TGTGCCAGCAGCTTAGCTGGTAAGGGGTACGAGCAGTACTTC
TRBV9	TRBJ2-3	NA	TRBD2	CASSVVGSGADTQYF	TGTGCCAGCAGCGTAGTAGGTAGCGGGGCAGATACGCAGTATTTT
TRBV7-6	TRBJ2-7	NA	NA	CASSLEQGSDEQYF	TGTGCCAGCAGCTTAGAACAGGGATCTGACGAGCAGTACTTC
TRBV2	TRBJ1-4	few	TRBD1	CASSFRQGGEKLFF	TGTGCCAGCAGTTTCCGACAGGGTGGTGAAAAACTGTTTTTT
TRBV5-6	TRBJ1-6	NA	NA	CASSWRADDNSPLHF	TGTGCCAGCAGCTGGCGGGCAGACGATAATTCACCCCTCCACTTT
TRBV13	TRBJ2-7	NA	NA	CASSLDSNSYEQYF	TGTGCCAGCAGCTTAGACAGCAACTCCTACGAGCAGTACTTC
TRBV6-1	TRBJ1-4	NA	TRBD1	CASSVSTGGVGNEKLFF	TGTGCCAGCAGTGTCTCGACAGGGGGCGTGGGTAATGAAAAACTGTTTTTT
TRBV5-4	TRBJ2-7	NA	TRBD2	CASSPWRGAREQYF	TGTGCCAGCAGCCCCTGGCGGGGGGCCCGCGAGCAGTACTTC
TRBV7-3	TRBJ1-6	NA	NA	CASSVGRAHSPLHF	TGTGCCAGCAGCGTAGGGCGGGCCCATTCACCCCTCCACTTT
TRBV2	TRBJ2-7	once	NA	CASSAGFRGSYEQYF	TGTGCCAGCAGTGCAGGATTCAGGGGTAGCTACGAGCAGTACTTC
TRBV29-1	TRBJ2-7	NA	NA	CSVGDNYEQYF	TGCAGCGTTGGGGACAACTACGAGCAGTACTTC
TRBV7-3	TRBJ2-3	NA	NA	CASSQGGSLDTQYF	TGTGCCAGCAGCCAGGGGGGCTCCCTGGATACGCAGTATTTT
TRBV27	TRBJ1-1	once	TRBD1	CASSSDRGRTEAFF	TGTGCCAGCAGTTCCGACAGGGGGCGCACTGAAGCTTTCTTT
TRBV7-9	TRBJ1-2	NA	NA	CASSYQGYGYTF	TGTGCCAGCAGCTACCAGGGGTATGGCTACACCTTC
TRBV5-1	TRBJ2-3	NA	TRBD1	CASSPDRGGDTQYF	TGCGCCAGCAGCCCGGACAGGGGAGGGGATACGCAGTATTTT
TRBV6-4	TRBJ2-7	NA	TRBD1	CASSDLDRDSSYEQYF	TGTGCCAGCAGTGACTTAGACAGGGATAGCTCCTACGAGCAGTACTTC
TRBV19	TRBJ2-5	NA	NA	CASAGQETQYF	TGTGCCAGTGCAGGACAAGAGACCCAGTACTTC
TRBV6-6	TRBJ1-2	NA	NA	CASTTGDHEGYTF	TGTGCCAGCACCACGGGGGACCACGAAGGCTACACCTTC
TRBV5-6	TRBJ1-5	NA	NA	CASSRGGLYSNQPQHF	TGTGCCAGCAGCCGGGGGGGGTTATATAGCAATCAGCCCCAGCATTTT
TRBV30	TRBJ2-3	NA	NA	CAWAARAVTQYF	TGTGCCTGGGCTGCCAGGGCTGTTACGCAGTATTTT
TRBV5-1	TRBJ2-5	NA	TRBD2	CASSLYRGGQETQYF	TGCGCCAGCAGCTTGTACCGGGGGGGCCAAGAGACCCAGTACTTC
TRBV18	TRBJ1-4	NA	TRBD1	CASSPPGQPNEKLFF	TGTGCCAGCTCACCACCGGGACAGCCGAATGAAAAACTGTTTTTT
TRBV28	TRBJ1-3	NA	NA	CASSLGGSSGNTIYF	TGTGCCAGCAGTTTAGGGGGGTCCTCTGGAAACACCATATATTTT
TRBV28	TRBJ2-3	once	NA	CASTQSGGGLNTDTQYF	TGTGCCAGCACTCAGTCCGGGGGTGGTCTTAACACAGATACGCAGTATTTT
TRBV13	TRBJ2-1	few	TRBD2	CASSPPGLAGGSYNEQFF	TGTGCCAGCAGCCCCCCCGGACTAGCGGGGGGCAGTTACAATGAGCAGTTCTTC
TRBV6-5	TRBJ1-4	few	TRBD1	CASSYGQGGEKLFF	TGTGCCAGCAGTTACGGACAGGGAGGGGAAAAACTGTTTTTT
TRBV19	TRBJ2-3	NA	NA	CASSTGSFLDTQYF	TGTGCCAGTAGTACCGGTTCATTTTTAGATACGCAGTATTTT
TRBV5-1	TRBJ2-3	NA	TRBD1	CASNTGVTDTQYF	TGCGCCAGCAACACAGGGGTCACAGATACGCAGTATTTT
TRBV4-3	TRBJ2-7	few	NA	CASSQTGSGSSEQYF	TGCGCCAGCAGCCAAACGGGGTCTGGGAGTAGCGAGCAGTACTTC
TRBV6-5	TRBJ2-2	few	NA	CASSSTGNTGELFF	TGTGCCAGCAGTTCGACAGGGAACACCGGGGAGCTGTTTTTT
TRBV4-3	TRBJ2-2	once	NA	CASRVAAQGTGELFF	TGCGCCAGCAGGGTGGCGGCTCAGGGCACCGGGGAGCTGTTTTTT
TRBV30	TRBJ2-5	NA	TRBD2	CAWSPLAGGQETQYF	TGTGCCTGGAGCCCATTAGCGGGGGGACAAGAGACCCAGTACTTC
TRBV6-1	TRBJ2-1	few	TRBD2	CASSTRTSVMDEQFF	TGTGCCAGCAGTACACGGACTAGCGTCATGGATGAGCAGTTCTTC
TRBV28	TRBJ1-5	once	NA	CASSSGTWADSNQPQHF	TGTGCCAGCAGTTCTGGGACATGGGCCGATAGCAATCAGCCCCAGCATTTT